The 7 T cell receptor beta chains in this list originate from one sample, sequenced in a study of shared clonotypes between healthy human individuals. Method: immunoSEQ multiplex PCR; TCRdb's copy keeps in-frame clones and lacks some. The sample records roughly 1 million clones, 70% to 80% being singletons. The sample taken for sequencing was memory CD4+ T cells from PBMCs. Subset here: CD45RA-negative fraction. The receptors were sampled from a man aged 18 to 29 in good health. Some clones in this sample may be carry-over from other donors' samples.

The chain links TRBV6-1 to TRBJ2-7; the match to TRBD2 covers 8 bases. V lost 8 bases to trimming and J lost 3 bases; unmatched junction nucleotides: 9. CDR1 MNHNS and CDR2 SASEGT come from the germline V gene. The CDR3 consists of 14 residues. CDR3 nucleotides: TGTGCCAGCCGCCCTGTGGCGGGAGGCTACGAGCAGTACTTC. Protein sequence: CASRPVAGGYEQYF.

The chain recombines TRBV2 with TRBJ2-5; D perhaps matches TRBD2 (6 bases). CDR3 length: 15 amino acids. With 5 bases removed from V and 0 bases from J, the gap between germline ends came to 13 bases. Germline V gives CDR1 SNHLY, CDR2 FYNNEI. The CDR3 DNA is TGTGCCAGCAGTAAAAGAGGCGGGAACCAAGAGACCCAGTACTTC. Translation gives CASSKRGGNQETQYF.

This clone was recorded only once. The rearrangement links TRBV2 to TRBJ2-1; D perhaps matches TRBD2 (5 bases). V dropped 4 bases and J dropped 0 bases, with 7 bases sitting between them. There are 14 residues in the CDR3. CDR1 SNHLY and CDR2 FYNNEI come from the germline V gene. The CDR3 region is CASSGRASYNEQFF. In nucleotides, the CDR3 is TGTGCCAGCAGTGGGCGGGCCTCCTACAATGAGCAGTTCTTC.

The CDR3 DNA sequence: TGCGCCAGCAGTGAGGCGTCAGCCGCTCGCAATGAGCAGTTCTTC. This codes for CASSEASAARNEQFF. The chain employs TRBV10-1 and TRBJ2-1, with D uncertain. Germline loops: CDR1 WNHNN, CDR2 SYGVQD (reference sequence). The CDR3 runs 15 residues. V was shortened by 2 bases and J by 6 bases, with 14 bases between the two germline ends.

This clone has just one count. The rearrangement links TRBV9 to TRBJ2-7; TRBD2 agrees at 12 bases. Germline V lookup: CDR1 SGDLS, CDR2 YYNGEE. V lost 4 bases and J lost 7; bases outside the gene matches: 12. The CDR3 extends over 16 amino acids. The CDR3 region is CASSPSGLAGSWEQYF. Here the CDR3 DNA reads TGTGCCAGCAGCCCCTCCGGACTAGCGGGGAGCTGGGAGCAGTACTTC.

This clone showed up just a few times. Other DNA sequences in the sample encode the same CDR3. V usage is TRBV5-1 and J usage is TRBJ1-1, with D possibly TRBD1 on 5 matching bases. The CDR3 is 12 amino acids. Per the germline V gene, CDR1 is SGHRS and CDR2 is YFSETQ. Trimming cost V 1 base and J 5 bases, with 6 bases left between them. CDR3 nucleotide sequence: TGCGCCAGCAGCTTGCCAGGGACTGAAGCTTTCTTT. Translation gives CASSLPGTEAFF.

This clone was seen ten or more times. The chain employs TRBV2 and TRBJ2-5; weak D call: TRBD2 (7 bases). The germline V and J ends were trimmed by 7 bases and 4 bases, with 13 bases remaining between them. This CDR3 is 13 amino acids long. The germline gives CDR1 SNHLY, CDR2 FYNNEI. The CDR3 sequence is CASIGGGGETQYF. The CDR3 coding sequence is TGTGCCAGCATCGGCGGGGGCGGAGAGACCCAGTACTTC. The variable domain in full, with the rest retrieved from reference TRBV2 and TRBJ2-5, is EPEVTQTPSHQVTQMGQEVILRCVPISNHLYFYWYRQILGQKVEFLVSFYNNEISEKSEIFDDQFSVERPDGSNFTLKIRSTKLEDSAMYFCASIGGGGETQYFGPGTRLLVL.